The 13 T cell receptor beta chains reported below all come from one sample, sequenced in a study of Graves' ophthalmopathy and Graves' hyperthyroidism. Amplification targeted the TCR beta CDR3 regions, with RNA transcripts as the source material. HTBI-primed first-round RT-PCR preceded second-round multiplex PCR. From the multiplex PCR reads, TCRdb called clonotypes with MiXCR, one entry per CDR3 protein. The data hold roughly 400,000 distinct CDR3 sequences, with about a sixth observed a single time. Sequenced: peripheral blood. These receptors came from an adult woman with stable Graves' hyperthyroidism.

The sample holds many counts of this clonotype. One base away lies a much larger clone, so this may be a sequencing read error. The chain carries TRBV11-2 and TRBJ2-5; tentatively, D is TRBD2 (5 bases). Trimming took 5 bases from V and 6 from J, leaving 13 bases between them. This CDR3 contains 13 residues. The germline gives CDR1 SGHAT, CDR2 FQNNGV. CDR3 sequence (DNA): TGTGCCAGCAGCCCCCCGGCGGGTCAGACCCAGTACTTC. Its translation: CASSPPAGQTQYF.

Ten or more counts support this clonotype. V is TRBV9 and J is TRBJ2-7; the D is unclear. Trimming stripped 1 base from V and 3 bases from J, with 8 bases between. CDR3 length: 13 amino acids. Germline CDR1 is SGDLS and CDR2 is YYNGEE. CDR3 sequence reads: CASSVNGDYEQYF. The CDR3 coding sequence is TGTGCCAGCAGCGTAAATGGGGACTACGAGCAGTACTTC. Based on the CDR3 plus reference TRBV9 and TRBJ2-7, the full variable domain is DSGVTQTPKHLITATGQRVTLRCSPRSGDLSVYWYQQSLDQGLQFLIQYYNGEERAKGNILERFSAQQFPDLHSELNLSSLELGDSALYFCASSVNGDYEQYFGPGTRLTVT.

The chain recombines TRBV5-1 with TRBJ2-4, with 7 bases lining up with TRBD1. From germline, CDR1 is SGHRS and CDR2 YFSETQ. V lost 0 bases to trimming and J lost 1 base; unmatched junction nucleotides: 13. The CDR3 is 19 amino acids. The DNA of the CDR3 is TGCGCCAGCAGCTTGGTCGGGGACAGCATTTTAAGGGCCAAAAACATTCAGTACTTC. It encodes CASSLVGDSILRAKNIQYF.

This clonotype was counted many times. CDR3 loop: CASSTPGTGGSSYNSPLHF. For the CDR3, the DNA is TGTGCCAGCAGTACGCCCGGGACAGGGGGCAGCTCCTATAATTCACCCCTCCACTTT. V usage is TRBV28 and J usage is TRBJ1-6; 12 nucleotides align to TRBD1. Germline CDR1 and CDR2: MDHEN and SYDVKM. This CDR3 comprises 19 residues. Losses at the gene ends were 5 bases for V and 0 bases for J; bases not matched to a gene: 8.

Of note for this clonotype: The junction does not match germline at one end; this may be a read error. V usage is TRBV28 and J usage is TRBJ2-7; TRBD2 aligns across 7 bases. This CDR3 spans 15 amino acids. The germline CDR1 and CDR2 sequences are MDHEN and SYDVKM. In DNA form, the CDR3 reads TGTGCCACCAGTCGTCCGGGACTAAAAGGCTACGAGCAGTACTTC. This translates into CATSRPGLKGYEQYF.

This clonotype has a count of ten or more. This rearrangement joins TRBV20-1 to TRBJ2-1; D possibly corresponds to TRBD2 (5 bases). CDR3 size: 13 residues. V lost 4 bases to trimming and J lost 4 bases, with 11 bases between them. Germline CDR1 reads DFQATT; CDR2 reads SNEGSKA (reference sequence). The CDR3 here is CSAIWRIYNEQFF. The CDR3 nucleotides are TGCAGTGCTATATGGAGGATATACAATGAGCAGTTCTTC.

This clonotype was seen many times. The CDR3 DNA reads as TGTGCCAGCAGTTTAGGGGCTTTGGGATCCAATCTTCCCCAGCATTTT. Protein sequence: CASSLGALGSNLPQHF. The genes are TRBV12-3 or TRBV12-4 and TRBJ1-5; D gene uncertain. The CDR3 runs 16 residues. V gave up 1 base and J gave up 10 bases, with 20 bases separating them.

This clonotype was counted many times. The chain has TRBV28 and TRBJ1-6; D possibly corresponds to TRBD1 (6 bases). Germline V CDR1 and CDR2: MDHEN, SYDVKM. The V and J ends lost 6 bases and 10 bases respectively, with 13 bases between them. CDR3 length: 13 amino acids. The CDR3 region is CASRAGADSPLHF. CDR3 nucleotides: TGTGCCAGCAGGGCGGGGGCAGACTCACCCCTCCACTTT.

The chain uses TRBV3-1 and TRBJ2-2; tentative D call: TRBD2 (6 bases). CDR1 and CDR2 from the germline V gene are LGHDT and YNNKEL (reference sequence). V shed 3 bases and J shed 4 bases, with 9 bases lying between them. CDR3 length: 14 residues. As DNA, the CDR3 is TGTGCCAGCAGCCAGGCCGGGGGCACCGGGGAGCTGTTTTTT. Amino acid sequence: CASSQAGGTGELFF.

The gene calls are TRBV12-3 or TRBV12-4 and TRBJ2-7; TRBD1 matches 7 bases. CDR3 size: 15 residues. Losses at the gene ends were 2 bases for V and 5 bases for J; bases not matched to a gene: 9. The DNA of the CDR3 is TGTGCCAGCAGTTTATACGCGACAGGGTACCACGAGCAGTACTTC. Residues: CASSLYATGYHEQYF.

The CDR3 reads CATSNPGTQPHTQYF. The CDR3 bases are TGTGCCACCAGCAACCCCGGGACCCAGCCCCATACGCAGTATTTT. This chain connects TRBV15 to TRBJ2-3, with D perhaps given as TRBD1 or TRBD2 (5 bases each). V lost 4 bases and J lost 7, with 18 bases in between. Germline V gene data show CDR1 as LNHNV and CDR2 as YYDKDF (reference sequence). This CDR3 region has 15 residues.

This chain links TRBV12-3 or TRBV12-4 with TRBJ2-5; either TRBD1 or TRBD2 may fit D (6 bases each). The CDR3 runs 15 residues. V was cut by 5 bases and J by 5 bases, with 18 bases left in between. The CDR3 DNA sequence: TGTGCCAGCAGTCCCCTTAGGGGGGCGAAGGAGACCCAGTACTTC. Translating it yields CASSPLRGAKETQYF.

The sample holds many counts of this clonotype. The V call is TRBV4-1, the J call TRBJ1-5, with a possible D match to TRBD1 (5 bases). From germline, CDR1 is MGHRA and CDR2 YSYEKL. There are 16 residues in the CDR3. V was shortened by 0 bases and J by 3 bases, with 12 bases between the two germline ends. The CDR3 nucleotides are TGCGCCAGCAGCCAAGATATAGGGGAAACCAATCAGCCCCAGCATTTT. Translated, it gives CASSQDIGETNQPQHF.